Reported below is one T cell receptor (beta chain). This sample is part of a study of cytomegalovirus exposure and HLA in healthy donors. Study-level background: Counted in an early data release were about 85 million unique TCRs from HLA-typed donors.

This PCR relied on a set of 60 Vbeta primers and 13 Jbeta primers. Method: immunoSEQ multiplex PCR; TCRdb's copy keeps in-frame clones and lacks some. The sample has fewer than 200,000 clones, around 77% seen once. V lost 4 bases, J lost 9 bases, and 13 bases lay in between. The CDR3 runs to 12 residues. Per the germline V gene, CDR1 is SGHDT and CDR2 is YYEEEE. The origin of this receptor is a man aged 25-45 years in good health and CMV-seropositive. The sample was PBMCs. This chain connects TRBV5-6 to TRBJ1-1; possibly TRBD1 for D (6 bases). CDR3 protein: CASSQRDTKAFF. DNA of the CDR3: TGTGCCAGCAGCCAACGGGACACCAAAGCTTTCTTT.